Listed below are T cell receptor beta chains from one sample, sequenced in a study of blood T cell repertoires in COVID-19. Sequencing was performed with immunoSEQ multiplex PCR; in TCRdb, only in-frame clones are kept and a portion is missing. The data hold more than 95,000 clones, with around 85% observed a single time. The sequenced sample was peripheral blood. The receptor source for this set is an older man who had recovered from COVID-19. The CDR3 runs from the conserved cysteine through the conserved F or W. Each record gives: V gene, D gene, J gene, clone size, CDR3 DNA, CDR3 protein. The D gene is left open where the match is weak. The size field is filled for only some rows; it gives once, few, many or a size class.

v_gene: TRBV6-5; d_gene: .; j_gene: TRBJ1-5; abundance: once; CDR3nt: TGTGCCAGCAGCCCGTATAGCAATCAGCCCCAGCATTTT; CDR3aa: CASSPYSNQPQHF
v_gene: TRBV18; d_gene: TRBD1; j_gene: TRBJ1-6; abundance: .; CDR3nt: TGTGCCAGCTCACCGCTGACCGGGACAGACAATTCACCCCTCCACTTT; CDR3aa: CASSPLTGTDNSPLHF
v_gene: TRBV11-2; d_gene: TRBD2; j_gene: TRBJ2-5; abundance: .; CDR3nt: TGTGCCAGCAGCTTAAGGGGACTAGTCGGATCAGAGACCCAGTACTTC; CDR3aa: CASSLRGLVGSETQYF
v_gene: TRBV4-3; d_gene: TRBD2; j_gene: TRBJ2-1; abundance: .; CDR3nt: TGCGCCAGCAGCCAAGATTCCCCTAGCGGGAGTCTATACAATGAGCAGTTCTTC; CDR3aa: CASSQDSPSGSLYNEQFF
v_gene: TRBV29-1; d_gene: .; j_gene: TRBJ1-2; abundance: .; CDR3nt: TGCAGCGTTGTACTCGACTCCTATGGCTACACCTTC; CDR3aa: CSVVLDSYGYTF
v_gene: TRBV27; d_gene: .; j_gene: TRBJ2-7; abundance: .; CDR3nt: TGTGCCAGCAGTTTAGGTCCGGGTTCGGTGGACGAGCAGTACTTC; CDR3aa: CASSLGPGSVDEQYF
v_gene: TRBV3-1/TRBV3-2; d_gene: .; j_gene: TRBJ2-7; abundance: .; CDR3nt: TGTGCCAGCAGCCAAGCAGGGTACGTGCAGTACTTC; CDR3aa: CASSQAGYVQYF
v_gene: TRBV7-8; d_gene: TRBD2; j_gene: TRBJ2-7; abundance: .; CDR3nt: TGTGCCAGCAAGGCGGGGGGAGGGATCGAGCAGTACTTC; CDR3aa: CASKAGGGIEQYF
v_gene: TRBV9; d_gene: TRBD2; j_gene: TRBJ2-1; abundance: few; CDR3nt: TGTGCCAGTTCAGAACTAGCGGGGTCCAATGAGCAGTTCTTC; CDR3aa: CASSELAGSNEQFF
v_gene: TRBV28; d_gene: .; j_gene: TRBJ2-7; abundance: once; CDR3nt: TGTGCCAGCAGCAGAGGTCGGTCCGAGCAGTACTTC; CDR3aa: CASSRGRSEQYF
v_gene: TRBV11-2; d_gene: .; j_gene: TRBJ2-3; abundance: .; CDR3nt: TGTGCCAGCAGCTTAGGACGAGGGACAGATACGCAGTATTTT; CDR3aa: CASSLGRGTDTQYF
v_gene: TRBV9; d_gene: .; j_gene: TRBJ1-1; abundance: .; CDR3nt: TGTGCCAGCAGCGTAGGACAGGATAACACTGAAGCTTTCTTT; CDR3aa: CASSVGQDNTEAFF
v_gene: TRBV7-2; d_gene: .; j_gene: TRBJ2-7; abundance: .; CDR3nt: TGTGCCAGCAGCTTAAAAACGCTGGCACCCTCCTACGAGCAGTACTTC; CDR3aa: CASSLKTLAPSYEQYF
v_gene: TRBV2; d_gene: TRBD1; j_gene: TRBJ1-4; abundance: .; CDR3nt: TGTGCCAGCACCGGGGACAGGGGCGAAAAACTGTTTTTT; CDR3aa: CASTGDRGEKLFF
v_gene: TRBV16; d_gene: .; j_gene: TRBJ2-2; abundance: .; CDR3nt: TGTGCCAGCAGCCAATCGTCGACCGGGGAGCTGTTTTTT; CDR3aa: CASSQSSTGELFF
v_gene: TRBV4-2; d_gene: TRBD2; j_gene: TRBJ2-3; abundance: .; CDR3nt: TGTGCCAGCAGCCAAGGGGCCGGGGGGAAAGATACGCAGTATTTT; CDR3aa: CASSQGAGGKDTQYF
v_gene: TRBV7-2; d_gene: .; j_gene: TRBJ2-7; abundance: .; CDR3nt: TGTGCCAGCAGCTCGGGACATCCCAGCGAGCAGTACTTC; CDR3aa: CASSSGHPSEQYF
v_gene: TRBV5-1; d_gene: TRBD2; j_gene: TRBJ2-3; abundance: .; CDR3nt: TGCGCCAGCAGCTCCGGGACTAGCGGAGCGACAGATACGCAGTATTTT; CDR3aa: CASSSGTSGATDTQYF
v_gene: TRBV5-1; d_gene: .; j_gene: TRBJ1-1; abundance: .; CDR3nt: TGCGCCAGCAGCCCGTCCTTAAGCGGTCACACTGAAGCTTTCTTT; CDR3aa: CASSPSLSGHTEAFF
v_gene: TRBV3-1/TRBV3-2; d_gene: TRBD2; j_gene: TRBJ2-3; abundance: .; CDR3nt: TGTGCCAGCAGCCAAGGGACTAGCGGGAGGTTCGCAGATACGCAGTATTTT; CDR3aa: CASSQGTSGRFADTQYF
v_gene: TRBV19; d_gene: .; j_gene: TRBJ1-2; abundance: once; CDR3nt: TGTGCCAGTGGCCTACAGGGTTGGGGCTACACCTTC; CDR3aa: CASGLQGWGYTF
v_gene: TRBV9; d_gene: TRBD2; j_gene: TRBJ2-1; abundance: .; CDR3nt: TGTGCCAGCAGCCCGGGACTAGCGGGATACAATGAGCAGTTCTTC; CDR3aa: CASSPGLAGYNEQFF
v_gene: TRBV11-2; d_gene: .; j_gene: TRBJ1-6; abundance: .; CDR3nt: TGTGCCAGCAGCTTAGGGGCGGGCTATAATTCACCCCTCCACTTT; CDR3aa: CASSLGAGYNSPLHF
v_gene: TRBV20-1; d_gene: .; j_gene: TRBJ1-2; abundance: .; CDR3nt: TGCAGTGCTAGTAGGGGGATATATGGCTACACCTTC; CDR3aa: CSASRGIYGYTF
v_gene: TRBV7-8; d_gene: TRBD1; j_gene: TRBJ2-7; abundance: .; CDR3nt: TGTGCCAGCAGCTCGGGACAGGGGGCCGAGCAGTACTTC; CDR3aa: CASSSGQGAEQYF
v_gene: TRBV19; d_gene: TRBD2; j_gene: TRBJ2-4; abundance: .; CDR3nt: TGTGCCAGTAAAGAGCGGGAGGCGGCCAAAAACATTCAGTACTTC; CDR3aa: CASKEREAAKNIQYF
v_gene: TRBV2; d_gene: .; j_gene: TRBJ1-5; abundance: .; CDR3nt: TGTGCCAGCATGACAGACGCCTATAGCAATCAGCCCCAGCATTTT; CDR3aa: CASMTDAYSNQPQHF
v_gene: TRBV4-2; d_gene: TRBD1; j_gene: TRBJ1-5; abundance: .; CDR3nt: TGTGCCAGCAGCCAAAATCCAGGGGGTCGTAATCAGCCCCAGCATTTT; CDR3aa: CASSQNPGGRNQPQHF
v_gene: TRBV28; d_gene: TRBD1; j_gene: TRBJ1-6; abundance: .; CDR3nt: TGTGCCAGCAGTTCGCCCTCGGACAGGTATAATTCACCCCTCCACTTT; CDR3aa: CASSSPSDRYNSPLHF
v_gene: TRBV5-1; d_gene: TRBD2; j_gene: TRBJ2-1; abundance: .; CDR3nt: TGCGCCAGCAGCTTTGGGATAGCGGGAGCAGTCAATGAGCAGTTCTTC; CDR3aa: CASSFGIAGAVNEQFF